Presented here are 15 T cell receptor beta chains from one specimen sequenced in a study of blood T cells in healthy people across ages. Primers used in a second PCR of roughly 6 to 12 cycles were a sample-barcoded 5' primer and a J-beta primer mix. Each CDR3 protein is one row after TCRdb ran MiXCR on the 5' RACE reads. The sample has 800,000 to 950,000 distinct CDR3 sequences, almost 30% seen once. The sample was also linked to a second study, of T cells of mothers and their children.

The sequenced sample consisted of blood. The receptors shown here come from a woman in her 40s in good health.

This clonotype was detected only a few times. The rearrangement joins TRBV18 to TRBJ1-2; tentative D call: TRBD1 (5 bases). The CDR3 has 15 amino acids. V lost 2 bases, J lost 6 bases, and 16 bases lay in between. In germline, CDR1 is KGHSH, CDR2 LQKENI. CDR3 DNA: TGTGCCAGCTCACCAATTCAGGGCACGATGGATGGCTACACCTTC. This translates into CASSPIQGTMDGYTF.

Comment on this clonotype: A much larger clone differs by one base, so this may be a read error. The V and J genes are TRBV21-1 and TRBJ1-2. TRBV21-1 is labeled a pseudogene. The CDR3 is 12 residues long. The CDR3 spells CASSRGADGYTF. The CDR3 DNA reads TGTGCCAGCAGCCGGGGGGCCGATGGCTACACCTTC.

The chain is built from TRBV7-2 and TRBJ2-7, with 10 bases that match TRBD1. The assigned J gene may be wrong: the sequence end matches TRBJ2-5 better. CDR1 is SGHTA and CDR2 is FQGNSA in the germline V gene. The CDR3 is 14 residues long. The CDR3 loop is CASKLDRGQETQYF. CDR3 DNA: TGTGCCAGCAAATTAGACAGGGGGCAGGAGACCCAGTACTTC.

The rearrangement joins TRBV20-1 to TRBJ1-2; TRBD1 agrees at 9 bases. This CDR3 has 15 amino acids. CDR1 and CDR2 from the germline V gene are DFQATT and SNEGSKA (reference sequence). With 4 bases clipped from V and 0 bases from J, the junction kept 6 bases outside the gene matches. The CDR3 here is CSATHGTGSNYGYTF. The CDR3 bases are TGCAGTGCTACCCATGGGACAGGGTCTAACTATGGCTACACCTTC.

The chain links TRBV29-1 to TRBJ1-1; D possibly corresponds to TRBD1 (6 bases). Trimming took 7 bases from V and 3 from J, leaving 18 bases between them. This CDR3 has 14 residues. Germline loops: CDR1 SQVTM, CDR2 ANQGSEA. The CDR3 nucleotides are TGCAGCGGAGAGGGGGGGGAATGGTACACTGAAGCTTTCTTT. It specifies CSGEGGEWYTEAFF.

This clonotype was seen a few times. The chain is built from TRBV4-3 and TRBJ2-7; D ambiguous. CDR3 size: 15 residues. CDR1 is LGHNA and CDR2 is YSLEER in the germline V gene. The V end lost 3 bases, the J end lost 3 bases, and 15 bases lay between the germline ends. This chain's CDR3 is CASSQSPGSSYEQYF. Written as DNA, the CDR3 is TGCGCCAGCAGCCAGAGCCCCGGCTCAAGCTACGAGCAGTACTTC.

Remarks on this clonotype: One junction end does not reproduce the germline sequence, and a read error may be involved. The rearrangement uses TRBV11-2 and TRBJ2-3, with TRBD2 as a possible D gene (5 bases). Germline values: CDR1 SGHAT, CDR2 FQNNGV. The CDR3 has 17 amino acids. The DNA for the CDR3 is TGTGCCAGCAGCCCCCGGGAAGGAAGTTACGGCACAGATACGCGGTATTTT. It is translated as CASSPREGSYGTDTRYF.

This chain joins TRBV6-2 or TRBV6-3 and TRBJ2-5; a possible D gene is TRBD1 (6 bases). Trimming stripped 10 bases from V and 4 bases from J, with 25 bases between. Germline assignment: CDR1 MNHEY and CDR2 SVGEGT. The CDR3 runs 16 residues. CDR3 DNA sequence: TGTGCCACCCGTGTTCTCGGAATCGGGACAACAGAGACCCAGTACTTC. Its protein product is CATRVLGIGTTETQYF.

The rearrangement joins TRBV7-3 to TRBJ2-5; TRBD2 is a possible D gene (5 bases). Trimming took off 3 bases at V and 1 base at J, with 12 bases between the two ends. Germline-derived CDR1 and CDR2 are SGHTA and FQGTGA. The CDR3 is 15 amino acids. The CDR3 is CASSFWGGLQETQYF. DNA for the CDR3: TGTGCCAGCAGCTTCTGGGGTGGACTCCAAGAGACCCAGTACTTC.

Written as DNA, the CDR3 is TGCGCCAGCAGCTTGGTGGACAGGGAAACTGAAGCTTTCTTT. It translates to CASSLVDRETEAFF. The chain carries TRBV5-1 and TRBJ1-1, with 8 bases aligning to TRBD1. The V gene's germline CDR1 is SGHRS and CDR2 YFSETQ. V was pared by 0 bases and J by 5 bases, with 3 bases of the junction left unmatched. The CDR3 sequence is 14 residues long.

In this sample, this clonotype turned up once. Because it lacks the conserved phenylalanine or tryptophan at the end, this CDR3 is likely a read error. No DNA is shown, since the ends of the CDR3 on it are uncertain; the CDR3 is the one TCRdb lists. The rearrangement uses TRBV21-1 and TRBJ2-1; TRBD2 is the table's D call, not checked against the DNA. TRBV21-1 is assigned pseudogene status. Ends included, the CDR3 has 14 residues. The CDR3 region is CASSNHGGAYEQFL.

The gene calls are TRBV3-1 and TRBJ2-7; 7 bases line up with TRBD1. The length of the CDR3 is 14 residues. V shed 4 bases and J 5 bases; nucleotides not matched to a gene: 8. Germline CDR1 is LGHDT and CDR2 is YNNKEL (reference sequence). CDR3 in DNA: TGTGCCAGCAGCCCGAGGGACAGTCTACACGAGCAGTACTTC. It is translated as CASSPRDSLHEQYF.

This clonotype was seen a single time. CDR3 amino acids: CASSLTNGPYGYTF. The CDR3, as DNA: TGTGCCAGCAGCTTAACTAACGGGCCCTATGGCTACACCTTC. The chain joins TRBV7-3 to TRBJ1-2, with D uncertain. The germline V gene has CDR1 SGHTA and CDR2 FQGTGA. V was trimmed by 0 bases and J by 4 bases, leaving 9 bases between them. The CDR3 sequence is 14 residues long.

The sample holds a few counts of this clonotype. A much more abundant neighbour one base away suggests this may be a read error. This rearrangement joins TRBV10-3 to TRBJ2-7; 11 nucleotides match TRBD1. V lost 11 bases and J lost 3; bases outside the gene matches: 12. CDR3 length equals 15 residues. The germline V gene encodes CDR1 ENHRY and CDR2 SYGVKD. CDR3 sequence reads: CAVQGPGTGGYEQYF. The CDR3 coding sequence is TGTGCCGTCCAAGGCCCCGGGACAGGGGGCTACGAGCAGTACTTC.

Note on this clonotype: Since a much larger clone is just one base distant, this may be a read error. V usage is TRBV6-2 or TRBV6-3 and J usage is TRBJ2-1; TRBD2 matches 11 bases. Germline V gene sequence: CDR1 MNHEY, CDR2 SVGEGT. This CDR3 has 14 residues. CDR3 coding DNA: TGTGCCAGCAGCCGGACTAGCGGGTACATTGAGCAGTTCTTC. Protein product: CASSRTSGYIEQFF.